A selection of T cell receptor beta chains follows, all from one sample in a study of blood T cells in healthy people across ages. One entry per CDR3 protein results from TCRdb running MiXCR on the 5' RACE reads. The profile shows some 800,000 distinct CDR3 sequences, roughly 25% of them singletons. These data also formed part of another study, on T cells of mothers and their children.

Sample: blood. The source of these receptors is a boy between 5 and 17 years old in good health. The CDR3 runs from the conserved cysteine through the conserved F or W. Fields, in order: CDR3 DNA, CDR3 protein, D gene, V gene, clone size, J gene. D genes are given only for firm matches. Rows may omit the clone size; those that give it use once, few, many or a size class.

cdr3_nt: TGTGCCAGCAGTACAGTTGAAAAACTGTTTTTT
cdr3_aa: CASSTVEKLFF
d_call: .
v_call: TRBV6-6
clone_size: .
j_call: TRBJ1-4

cdr3_nt: TGCAGCGTTGTCTGGGAGTACTCCGGCTACACCTTC
cdr3_aa: CSVVWEYSGYTF
d_call: .
v_call: TRBV29-1
clone_size: .
j_call: TRBJ1-2

cdr3_nt: TGTGCCAGCTCACGGGACCCGACCTACAATGAGCAGTTCTTC
cdr3_aa: CASSRDPTYNEQFF
d_call: .
v_call: TRBV18
clone_size: .
j_call: TRBJ2-1

cdr3_nt: TGTGCCAGCAGTGAATGGGGGAGGTCCACTAACTTC
cdr3_aa: CASSEWGRSTNF
d_call: .
v_call: TRBV25-1
clone_size: .
j_call: TRBJ2-7

cdr3_nt: TGTGCCAGCAGAAACCTCGGACAGGGATATCAGCCCCAGCATTTT
cdr3_aa: CASRNLGQGYQPQHF
d_call: TRBD1
v_call: TRBV27
clone_size: .
j_call: TRBJ1-5

cdr3_nt: TGTGCCAGCAGGCCAACAGGGAAGACTGAAGCTTTCTTT
cdr3_aa: CASRPTGKTEAFF
d_call: .
v_call: TRBV28
clone_size: .
j_call: TRBJ1-1

cdr3_nt: TGCGCCAGCAGCTTGGTATCTAGCGGATTATACAATGAGCAGTTCTTC
cdr3_aa: CASSLVSSGLYNEQFF
d_call: TRBD2
v_call: TRBV5-1
clone_size: few
j_call: TRBJ2-1

cdr3_nt: TGCAGTGCTAGAAGGGACGTTGGGGAGCTGTTTTTT
cdr3_aa: CSARRDVGELFF
d_call: .
v_call: TRBV20-1
clone_size: .
j_call: TRBJ2-2

cdr3_nt: TGTGCCAGCAGTTTTGGCGGACAGGGGAGTTCCACAGTGGATACGCAGTATTTT
cdr3_aa: CASSFGGQGSSTVDTQYF
d_call: TRBD1
v_call: TRBV6-2/TRBV6-3
clone_size: .
j_call: TRBJ2-3

cdr3_nt: TGTGCCAGCAGCTTAGGGGGGGGGACAGGGGCCTACGAGCAGTACTTC
cdr3_aa: CASSLGGGTGAYEQYF
d_call: TRBD1
v_call: TRBV7-2
clone_size: few
j_call: TRBJ2-7

cdr3_nt: TGCAGCGTCGAGGTATGGAACACTGAAGCTTTCTTT
cdr3_aa: CSVEVWNTEAFF
d_call: .
v_call: TRBV29-1
clone_size: .
j_call: TRBJ1-1

cdr3_nt: TGCGCCAGCAGCCCGAACGGAGAGATCTCTGGAAACACCATATATTTT
cdr3_aa: CASSPNGEISGNTIYF
d_call: .
v_call: TRBV4-3
clone_size: .
j_call: TRBJ1-3

cdr3_nt: TGCAGCGTTGTTCGAGGAGATGGGCAGTTCTTC
cdr3_aa: CSVVRGDGQFF
d_call: .
v_call: TRBV29-1
clone_size: .
j_call: TRBJ2-1

cdr3_nt: TGTGCCAGCAGCTTAAAAGCGGGAGTCTACGAGCAGTACTTC
cdr3_aa: CASSLKAGVYEQYF
d_call: TRBD2
v_call: TRBV7-2
clone_size: .
j_call: TRBJ2-7

cdr3_nt: TGCAGTGCTGGGACCCCGAACTCTGGGGCCAACGTCCTGACTTTC
cdr3_aa: CSAGTPNSGANVLTF
d_call: .
v_call: TRBV20-1
clone_size: .
j_call: TRBJ2-6

cdr3_nt: TGCGCCAGCAGCTTGGGAGTGACAGGAGCCGGGGAGCTGTTTTTT
cdr3_aa: CASSLGVTGAGELFF
d_call: .
v_call: TRBV5-1
clone_size: .
j_call: TRBJ2-2

cdr3_nt: TGTGCCAGCAGCTTATTAACTAGCGGGAGGGTGTGCATTCAGTACTTC
cdr3_aa: CASSLLTSGRVCIQYF
d_call: TRBD2
v_call: TRBV7-6
clone_size: few
j_call: TRBJ2-4

cdr3_nt: TGCAGCGTTAACAGGGGACAAGAGACCCAGTACTTC
cdr3_aa: CSVNRGQETQYF
d_call: TRBD1
v_call: TRBV29-1
clone_size: many
j_call: TRBJ2-5

cdr3_nt: TGTGCCAGCAGTTACTCGGCTAGCGCAGAGACCCAGTACTTC
cdr3_aa: CASSYSASAETQYF
d_call: .
v_call: TRBV6-5
clone_size: many
j_call: TRBJ2-5

cdr3_nt: TGTGCCAGCAGCTTAATCCAGACTGAATCGACAGGGAACTATGGCTACACCTTC
cdr3_aa: CASSLIQTESTGNYGYTF
d_call: TRBD1
v_call: TRBV13
clone_size: few
j_call: TRBJ1-2

cdr3_nt: TGTGCCACCGGCAGACCCCGAGGGGCGAACACTGAAGCTTTCTTT
cdr3_aa: CATGRPRGANTEAFF
d_call: .
v_call: TRBV15
clone_size: few
j_call: TRBJ1-1

cdr3_nt: TGTGCCAGCGGACTAGCGCTAGAGACCCGGTACTTC
cdr3_aa: CASGLALETRYF
d_call: TRBD2
v_call: TRBV7-2
clone_size: few
j_call: TRBJ2-1

cdr3_nt: TGCAGTGCTAGAGGATGGGGATCCTCCACAGATACGCAGTATTTT
cdr3_aa: CSARGWGSSTDTQYF
d_call: .
v_call: TRBV20-1
clone_size: few
j_call: TRBJ2-3

cdr3_nt: TGTGCCATCAGTGTAGGGCATTTCGCTGAAGCTTTCTTT
cdr3_aa: CAISVGHFAEAFF
d_call: .
v_call: TRBV10-3
clone_size: .
j_call: TRBJ1-1

cdr3_nt: TGTGCCAGCAGCAGGAGCTGGACGCCTTGGCGGGATTCTTCTAACACCGGGGAGCTGTTTTTT
cdr3_aa: CASSRSWTPWRDSSNTGELFF
d_call: .
v_call: TRBV6-5
clone_size: .
j_call: TRBJ2-2

cdr3_nt: TGTGCCAGCAGTTCCACAGGGACCCTCGCAGATACGCAGTATTTT
cdr3_aa: CASSSTGTLADTQYF
d_call: .
v_call: TRBV7-3
clone_size: .
j_call: TRBJ2-3

cdr3_nt: TGTGCCAGCAGCTTATTACTAGCGGGAGACCTCACAGATACGCAGTATTTT
cdr3_aa: CASSLLLAGDLTDTQYF
d_call: TRBD2
v_call: TRBV7-9
clone_size: few
j_call: TRBJ2-3

cdr3_nt: TGCAGCGTTGAAGCTTGGGGTCGTGAAGCTTTCTTT
cdr3_aa: CSVEAWGREAFF
d_call: .
v_call: TRBV29-1
clone_size: few
j_call: TRBJ1-1

cdr3_nt: TGCAGCGTAGTCAACAGGGGGGCTAACACCGGGGAGCTGTTTTTT
cdr3_aa: CSVVNRGANTGELFF
d_call: TRBD1
v_call: TRBV29-1
clone_size: .
j_call: TRBJ2-2

cdr3_nt: TGCAGCGTTTGGAGGACTAGCGGGAGGGATACGCAGTATTTT
cdr3_aa: CSVWRTSGRDTQYF
d_call: TRBD2
v_call: TRBV29-1
clone_size: .
j_call: TRBJ2-3

cdr3_nt: TGTGCCAGCAGTGGGGATATCCAAGCCAATGAGCAGTTCTTC
cdr3_aa: CASSGDIQANEQFF
d_call: .
v_call: TRBV2
clone_size: .
j_call: TRBJ2-1

cdr3_nt: TGCAGCGTTGGTGGGGACAGGGGGCGAAGGTTCAATGAGCAGTTCTTT
cdr3_aa: CSVGGDRGRRFNEQFF
d_call: TRBD1
v_call: TRBV29-1
clone_size: .
j_call: TRBJ2-1

cdr3_nt: TGCAGTGCTAGAAGAGATAGCACAGATACGCAGTATTTT
cdr3_aa: CSARRDSTDTQYF
d_call: .
v_call: TRBV20-1
clone_size: .
j_call: TRBJ2-3

cdr3_nt: TGCGCCAGCAGCATCACAGGGGGACGGGATGAGCAGTTCTTC
cdr3_aa: CASSITGGRDEQFF
d_call: TRBD1
v_call: TRBV5-1
clone_size: few
j_call: TRBJ2-1

cdr3_nt: TGTGCCGCTAGGAAAGAATTTTTCACAGATACGCAGTATTTT
cdr3_aa: CAARKEFFTDTQYF
d_call: .
v_call: TRBV5-4
clone_size: .
j_call: TRBJ2-3

cdr3_nt: TGCGCCAGCAGCCTCGACAGTCCACCGATTACCTCTGGAAACACCATATATTTT
cdr3_aa: CASSLDSPPITSGNTIYF
d_call: .
v_call: TRBV4-1
clone_size: few
j_call: TRBJ1-3

cdr3_nt: TGTGCCAGCAGCTTAGATAGAGGGACAGGGTTCCGTCAGCCCCAGCATTTT
cdr3_aa: CASSLDRGTGFRQPQHF
d_call: TRBD1
v_call: TRBV7-2
clone_size: few
j_call: TRBJ1-5

cdr3_nt: TGTGCCAGCAGTTTACTAGCGGGGGATAACAATGAGCAGTTCTTC
cdr3_aa: CASSLLAGDNNEQFF
d_call: TRBD2
v_call: TRBV28
clone_size: few
j_call: TRBJ2-1

cdr3_nt: TGTGCCAGCAGCTTAGATCTCGGGGGGGAGCGGTACTTC
cdr3_aa: CASSLDLGGERYF
d_call: TRBD2
v_call: TRBV11-2
clone_size: .
j_call: TRBJ2-5

cdr3_nt: TGTGCCAGCAGCCACCGGGACAGGGGGAAAAGCTCCTACAATGAGCAGTTCTTC
cdr3_aa: CASSHRDRGKSSYNEQFF
d_call: TRBD1
v_call: TRBV7-2
clone_size: .
j_call: TRBJ2-1

cdr3_nt: TGTGCCAGCAGGCGACTAGCGGGAGGGGGAAATGAGCAGTTCTTC
cdr3_aa: CASRRLAGGGNEQFF
d_call: TRBD2
v_call: TRBV12-3/TRBV12-4
clone_size: .
j_call: TRBJ2-1

cdr3_nt: TGCGCCAGCTCGACCGGCTTCTCCGGGACGGTACAAGAGACCCAGTACTTC
cdr3_aa: CASSTGFSGTVQETQYF
d_call: .
v_call: TRBV5-1
clone_size: .
j_call: TRBJ2-5

cdr3_nt: TGTGCCAGTAGTCCAGGGACTAGCGGGAGTCAAACCGGGGAGCTGTTTTTT
cdr3_aa: CASSPGTSGSQTGELFF
d_call: TRBD2
v_call: TRBV19
clone_size: few
j_call: TRBJ2-2

cdr3_nt: TGTGCCAGCAACGTAGTCGCCGGGCCAGGCACTGAAGCTTTCTTT
cdr3_aa: CASNVVAGPGTEAFF
d_call: .
v_call: TRBV6-2/TRBV6-3
clone_size: few
j_call: TRBJ1-1

cdr3_nt: TGTGCCAGCAGCTTAGCGGGGTGGGGGATGGTAGCACCCCTCCACTTT
cdr3_aa: CASSLAGWGMVAPLHF
d_call: .
v_call: TRBV7-2
clone_size: few
j_call: TRBJ1-6

cdr3_nt: TGTGCCAGCAGTTACGGCGGGAGGGGTGGGACCCAGTACTTC
cdr3_aa: CASSYGGRGGTQYF
d_call: TRBD2
v_call: TRBV6-5
clone_size: few
j_call: TRBJ2-5

cdr3_nt: TGTGCCAGCAGTTGGAGCAAATACACCGGGGAGCTGTTTTTT
cdr3_aa: CASSWSKYTGELFF
d_call: .
v_call: TRBV6-2/TRBV6-3
clone_size: .
j_call: TRBJ2-2

cdr3_nt: TGTGCCAGCACTCCGAGCCTAGCGGGGAGGTCCTACGAGCAGTACTTC
cdr3_aa: CASTPSLAGRSYEQYF
d_call: TRBD2
v_call: TRBV28
clone_size: few
j_call: TRBJ2-7

cdr3_nt: TGTGCCAGCAGCCTGACAGGGGCCCACCCCACCGGTGAGACCCAGTACTTC
cdr3_aa: CASSLTGAHPTGETQYF
d_call: TRBD1
v_call: TRBV7-2
clone_size: few
j_call: TRBJ2-5

cdr3_nt: TGTGCCAGCAGTGAATATGCAGATACGCAGTATTTT
cdr3_aa: CASSEYADTQYF
d_call: .
v_call: TRBV25-1
clone_size: few
j_call: TRBJ2-3

cdr3_nt: TGCAGTGCCCCGGGAGGGGGGCGGTATGGCTACACCTTC
cdr3_aa: CSAPGGGRYGYTF
d_call: .
v_call: TRBV20-1
clone_size: .
j_call: TRBJ1-2

cdr3_nt: TGTGCCAGCAGTTACATCCAACTCACAGGGGGGACTGAAGCTTTCTTT
cdr3_aa: CASSYIQLTGGTEAFF
d_call: TRBD1
v_call: TRBV6-2/TRBV6-3
clone_size: few
j_call: TRBJ1-1

cdr3_nt: TGCAGCGCCTGGGGCGGGGCACAAGAGACCCAGTACTTC
cdr3_aa: CSAWGGAQETQYF
d_call: .
v_call: TRBV29-1
clone_size: many
j_call: TRBJ2-5

cdr3_nt: TGTGCCAGCAGTTTTAGCGGGAGCGGTTACAATGAGCAGTTCTTC
cdr3_aa: CASSFSGSGYNEQFF
d_call: TRBD2
v_call: TRBV28
clone_size: many
j_call: TRBJ2-1

cdr3_nt: TGTGCCAGCAGTCACACGGTTTCTCCGAGCCCTAGCGGGGCCCCGGATGAGCAGTTCTTC
cdr3_aa: CASSHTVSPSPSGAPDEQFF
d_call: TRBD2
v_call: TRBV6-2/TRBV6-3
clone_size: .
j_call: TRBJ2-1

cdr3_nt: TGTGCCAGCAGCCAAGGTATCAGTAAAGAGACCCAGTACTTC
cdr3_aa: CASSQGISKETQYF
d_call: .
v_call: TRBV3-1
clone_size: .
j_call: TRBJ2-5

cdr3_nt: TGTGCCAGCGGTACCGGGACTGGCTACGAGCAGTACTTC
cdr3_aa: CASGTGTGYEQYF
d_call: .
v_call: TRBV9
clone_size: .
j_call: TRBJ2-7

cdr3_nt: TGCGCCAGCAGCCAGGCGGCAAGGGGGCCCGGAAACACCATATATTTT
cdr3_aa: CASSQAARGPGNTIYF
d_call: TRBD1
v_call: TRBV4-3
clone_size: few
j_call: TRBJ1-3